These 30 T cell receptor beta chains originate from one sample sequenced in a study of cytomegalovirus exposure and HLA in healthy donors. The PCR had 60 Vbeta and 13 Jbeta primers. The assay was immunoSEQ multiplex PCR, and TCRdb's table has in-frame clones only and misses some. Here the sample spans more than 90,000 clones, more than 70% being singletons. What was sequenced was PBMCs. All receptors derive from a man aged 25 to 45 in good health and CMV-seronegative.

This sequence joins TRBV5-4 and TRBJ2-1, with D perhaps TRBD2 (5 bases). The CDR3 runs 15 residues. V was clipped by 2 bases and J by 6 bases, with 15 bases between them. Germline CDR1 and CDR2: SGHNT and YYREEE (reference sequence). Here the CDR3 reads CASSFSGTVVNEQFF. CDR3 coding DNA: TGTGCCAGCAGCTTCTCGGGAACCGTAGTCAATGAGCAGTTCTTC.

The chain recombines TRBV11-3 with TRBJ2-7; 8 bases align to TRBD2. This CDR3 has 18 amino acids. The trim removed 3 bases at V and 0 bases at J, leaving 13 bases unmatched. Germline CDR1 is SGHNT and CDR2 is YENEEA. CDR3 DNA sequence: TGTGCCAGCAGCTTCGGGGGGGTGGGGCGGGACTACTCCTACGAGCAGTACTTC. It encodes CASSFGGVGRDYSYEQYF.

The chain recombines TRBV18 with TRBJ2-2; 8 nucleotides line up with TRBD1. Germline CDR1 is KGHSH and CDR2 is LQKENI. Germline trimming cut 4 bases from V and 5 bases from J; bases unmatched to any gene: 6. The CDR3 runs 15 residues. In DNA form, the CDR3 reads TGTGCCAGCTCACTCACAGGGGGATCGACCGGGGAGCTGTTTTTT. Protein product: CASSLTGGSTGELFF.

The rearrangement uses TRBV10-1 and TRBJ1-4, with D perhaps TRBD1 (5 bases). The CDR3 runs 15 residues. The germline V gene encodes CDR1 WNHNN and CDR2 SYGVQD (reference sequence). V was trimmed by 1 base and J by 3 bases, leaving 9 bases between them. In DNA, the CDR3 is TGCGCCAGCAGTGAGTGGGGCCCGGCTAATGAAAAACTGTTTTTT. Its protein is CASSEWGPANEKLFF.

V and J are TRBV25-1 and TRBJ2-1, with D uncertain. The germline V and J ends were trimmed by 6 bases and 0 bases, with 9 bases remaining between them. Looked up from germline, CDR1 is MGHDK and CDR2 is SYGVNS. CDR3 length: 14 amino acids. CDR3: CASRVTSSYNEQFF. CDR3 nucleotides: TGTGCCAGCAGGGTAACAAGCTCCTACAATGAGCAGTTCTTC.

The rearrangement joins TRBV28 to TRBJ2-7; 11 bases are shared with TRBD2. Per the germline V gene, CDR1 is MDHEN and CDR2 is SYDVKM. V trimming: 5 bases; J trimming: 6 bases; junction bases outside the gene matches: 21. The CDR3 consists of 19 residues. The CDR3 protein is CASSEGDRENSGRAPEQYF. Written as DNA, the CDR3 is TGTGCCAGCAGTGAAGGGGACAGGGAGAATAGCGGGAGGGCCCCCGAGCAGTACTTC.

This clone was found a few times. The chain combines TRBV4-3 with TRBJ2-1, with 7 bases that match TRBD2. CDR3 size: 16 residues. Trimming took 1 base from V and 8 from J; bases not matched to a gene: 11. Per the germline V gene, CDR1 is LGHNA and CDR2 is YSLEER. For the CDR3, the DNA is TGCGCCAGCAGCCAAGGGAGCGGGACTCGATCGGATGAGCAGTTCTTC. Translating it yields CASSQGSGTRSDEQFF.

The chain recombines TRBV5-1 with TRBJ1-5; TRBD1 matches 9 bases. V lost 4 bases and J lost 6; bases outside the gene matches: 8. This CDR3 is built from 15 residues. Germline V lookup: CDR1 SGHRS, CDR2 YFSETQ. In DNA form, the CDR3 reads TGCGCCAGCAGCCCCTGGACAGGGGTTAGTCAGCCCCAGCATTTT. This codes for CASSPWTGVSQPQHF.

The chain links TRBV7-8 to TRBJ2-3; no definite D call. Germline lookup yields CDR1 SGHVS and CDR2 FQNEAQ. The CDR3 totals 14 residues. With 3 bases removed from V and 1 base from J, the gap between germline ends came to 8 bases. The DNA for the CDR3 is TGTGCCAGCAGCTTCCTAGAACGCACAGATACGCAGTATTTT. This encodes CASSFLERTDTQYF.

The chain's CDR3 is CASSKRTGTSVDTF. The DNA for the CDR3 is TGTGCCAGCTCGAAGAGGACAGGGACTTCGGTGGACACCTTC. The rearrangement links TRBV2 to TRBJ1-2; TRBD1 matches 8 bases. From germline, CDR1 is SNHLY and CDR2 FYNNEI. The V and J ends lost 8 bases and 12 bases, in that order; junction bases with no gene match: 17. This CDR3 contains 14 residues.

This clone was seen more than once but under ten times. This rearrangement joins TRBV7-9 to TRBJ2-5; TRBD2 aligns across 13 bases. In germline, CDR1 is SEHNR, CDR2 FQNEAQ (reference sequence). The V segment lost 5 bases and the J segment 5 bases; nucleotides outside the gene matches: 2. The CDR3 length is 14 residues. CDR3 region: CASSTSGRGETQYF. In DNA, the CDR3 is TGTGCCAGCAGCACTAGCGGGAGGGGGGAGACCCAGTACTTC.

This chain connects TRBV4-1 to TRBJ2-1; TRBD2 agrees at 9 bases. V gave up 3 bases and J gave up 7 bases; unmatched junction bases: 7. CDR1 is MGHRA, CDR2 YSYEKL, per germline. CDR3 length equals 15 residues. For the CDR3, the DNA is TGCGCCAGCAGCCACCGCGGGAGGGCGATAAATGAGCAGTTCTTC. Its translation: CASSHRGRAINEQFF.

This chain joins TRBV29-1 and TRBJ2-7, with D possibly being TRBD2 (6 bases). V was trimmed by 7 bases and J by 9 bases, leaving 22 bases between them. Germline CDR1 and CDR2: SQVTM and ANQGSEA. The CDR3 spans 13 residues. The CDR3 spells CSGTTGTPTGQYF. CDR3 in DNA: TGCAGCGGAACAACCGGGACTCCTACCGGGCAGTACTTC.

Details on this clone: At one of its ends the junction is not consistent with the germline gene, which may arise from a read error. The chain joins TRBV30 to TRBJ2-2, with D possibly TRBD2 on 5 matching bases. Germline V gene lookup returns CDR1 GTSNPN and CDR2 SVGIG (reference sequence). CDR3 length: 10 amino acids. CDR3: CAEFVGELFF. The DNA of the CDR3 is TGTGCCGAATTTGTCGGGGAGCTATTTTTT.

The genes are TRBV2 and TRBJ1-5; TRBD1 aligns across 7 bases. Germline V gene lookup returns CDR1 SNHLY and CDR2 FYNNEI. This CDR3 spans 16 amino acids. V gave up 6 bases and J gave up 0 bases; unmatched junction bases: 8. CDR3 sequence: CASSHGQEYSNQPQHF. The CDR3 region has the DNA TGTGCCAGCAGCCACGGACAGGAATATAGCAATCAGCCCCAGCATTTT.

To note about this clone: The sample contains more than one DNA sequence encoding this CDR3. V gene TRBV15 combines with J gene TRBJ2-7; 9 bases are shared with TRBD1. Germline CDR1 LNHNV, CDR2 YYDKDF (reference sequence). The V segment lost 5 bases and the J segment 0 bases; nucleotides outside the gene matches: 5. There are 15 residues in the CDR3. CDR3 residues: CATSPYRGLSYEQYF. CDR3 nucleotide sequence: TGTGCCACCAGCCCCTACAGGGGGCTCTCCTACGAGCAGTACTTC. Drawing the rest from reference TRBV15 and TRBJ2-7, the complete variable domain is DAMVIQNPRYQVTQFGKPVTLSCSQTLNHNVMYWYQQKSSQAPKLLFHYYDKDFNNEADTPDNFQSRRPNTSFCFLDIRSPGLGDTAMYLCATSPYRGLSYEQYFGPGTRLTVT.

CDR3 residues: CAWSGGPGELFF. CDR3 DNA: TGTGCCTGGAGTGGCGGGCCCGGGGAGCTGTTTTTT. The V gene is TRBV30, the J gene TRBJ2-2; perhaps TRBD2 as D (5 bases). V lost 1 base and J lost 6, with 6 bases in between. Germline V CDR1 and CDR2: GTSNPN, SVGIG (reference sequence). CDR3 length: 12 amino acids. Drawing the rest from reference TRBV30 and TRBJ2-2, the complete variable domain is SQTIHQWPATLVQPVGSPLSLECTVEGTSNPNLYWYRQAAGRGLQLLFYSVGIGQISSEVPQNLSASRPQDRQFILSSKKLLLSDSGFYLCAWSGGPGELFFGEGSRLTVL.

This chain joins TRBV5-1 and TRBJ1-2; 7 bases are a match to TRBD1. The germline gives CDR1 SGHRS, CDR2 YFSETQ. The CDR3 has 17 residues. V was clipped by 7 bases and J by 4 bases; unmatched bases: 19. CDR3 residues: CASRELLRDSPSYGYTF. DNA of the CDR3: TGCGCCAGCCGCGAACTACTCCGGGACAGCCCTTCCTATGGCTACACCTTC. Based on the CDR3 plus reference TRBV5-1 and TRBJ1-2, the full variable domain is KAGVTQTPRYLIKTRGQQVTLSCSPISGHRSVSWYQQTPGQGLQFLFEYFSETQRNKGNFPGRFSGRQFSNSRSEMNVSTLELGDSALYLCASRELLRDSPSYGYTFGSGTRLTVV.

V gene TRBV28 combines with J gene TRBJ1-4; no firm D call. The CDR3 contains 16 residues. In germline, CDR1 is MDHEN, CDR2 SYDVKM. The V gene lost 4 bases and the J gene lost 0 bases, with 12 bases spanning the gap. The chain's CDR3 is CASSSPWRATNEKLFF. CDR3 sequence (DNA): TGTGCCAGCAGTTCCCCATGGAGAGCAACTAATGAAAAACTGTTTTTT.

The V gene is TRBV9, the J gene TRBJ2-3, with D possibly being TRBD2 (5 bases). The CDR3 has 15 amino acids. V was shortened by 4 bases and J by 1 base, with 13 bases between the two germline ends. The germline gives CDR1 SGDLS, CDR2 YYNGEE. The CDR3 DNA follows: TGTGCCAGCAGCCCCGGGAATAGCGGCACAGATACGCAGTATTTT. It is translated as CASSPGNSGTDTQYF.

This chain links TRBV5-1 with TRBJ2-2, with 8 bases lining up with TRBD2. V lost 0 bases to trimming and J lost 4 bases; unmatched junction nucleotides: 8. The CDR3 runs 17 residues. Germline CDR1 is SGHRS and CDR2 is YFSETQ. The CDR3 is CASSLGERGTSTGELFF. CDR3 sequence (DNA): TGCGCCAGCAGCTTGGGCGAGCGGGGGACAAGCACCGGGGAGCTGTTTTTT.

With regard to this clone: Mismatch with germline at one junction end may stem from a read error. The chain links TRBV2 to TRBJ1-1, with a possible D match to TRBD1 (5 bases). Germline V gene lookup returns CDR1 SNHLY and CDR2 FYNNEI. This CDR3 has 13 amino acids. The CDR3 protein is CPQTRQGNTEAFF. The CDR3 DNA is TGCCCCCAAACGCGGCAGGGGAACACTGAAGCTTTCTTT.

The rearrangement links TRBV27 to TRBJ2-7, with TRBD1 matching 10 bases. CDR1 and CDR2 (germline): MNHEY, SMNVEV (reference sequence). V shed 6 bases and J 6 bases; nucleotides not matched to a gene: 11. The CDR3 is 15 residues long. CDR3 in amino acids: CASSDTGTGVGEQYF. The CDR3 bases are TGTGCCAGCAGCGATACCGGGACAGGGGTCGGCGAGCAGTACTTC.

The chain joins TRBV6-6 to TRBJ1-4; unclear D gene. This CDR3 is 13 amino acids long. V lost 3 bases and J lost 8, with 10 bases in between. Looked up from germline, CDR1 is MNHNY and CDR2 is SVGAGI (reference sequence). The CDR3, as DNA: TGTGCCAGCAGTTATCGGCCACAGGAAAAACTGTTTTTT. Amino acids: CASSYRPQEKLFF.

The chain joins TRBV27 to TRBJ1-4, with 8 bases that match TRBD1. CDR1 MNHEY and CDR2 SMNVEV come from the germline V gene (reference sequence). V shed 4 bases and J 8 bases; nucleotides not matched to a gene: 9. This CDR3 has 15 residues. This chain's CDR3 is CASSSDSTGVEKLFF. The CDR3 nucleotides are TGTGCCAGCAGTTCCGATTCGACAGGGGTAGAAAAACTGTTTTTT.

This clone was recorded only once. The chain employs TRBV6-5 and TRBJ2-5; TRBD2 aligns across 9 bases. Judging by the DNA end, TRBJ2-7 fits better; the J call may be wrong. This CDR3 comprises 14 residues. Germline V gene sequence: CDR1 MNHEY, CDR2 SVGAGI. CDR3 region: CASRTSGRGDEQYF. In DNA form, the CDR3 reads TGTGCCAGCAGAACTAGCGGGCGAGGAGACGAGCAGTACTTC.

The J gene is TRBJ1-1, the V gene TRBV28; D remains ambiguous. CDR1 and CDR2 (germline): MDHEN, SYDVKM. CDR3 length: 13 residues. V dropped 5 bases and J dropped 1 base, with 8 bases sitting between them. Here the CDR3 reads CASSGWANTEAFF. CDR3 bases: TGTGCCAGCAGTGGTTGGGCGAACACTGAAGCTTTCTTT. The full variable domain, in which reference TRBV28 and TRBJ1-1 provide the parts outside the CDR3, is DVKVTQSSRYLVKRTGEKVFLECVQDMDHENMFWYRQDPGLGLRLIYFSYDVKMKEKGDIPEGYSVSREKKERFSLILESASTNQTSMYLCASSGWANTEAFFGQGTRLTVV.

The CDR3 sequence is CASSLDRGNTEAFF. The CDR3 bases are TGTGCCAGCAGCTTAGATAGGGGGAACACTGAAGCTTTCTTT. The rearrangement joins TRBV7-2 to TRBJ1-1, with D possibly being TRBD1 (5 bases). From germline, CDR1 is SGHTA and CDR2 FQGNSA. V was clipped by 1 base and J by 1 base, with 7 bases between them. This CDR3 region has 14 residues.

This CDR3 is CASSPASGTSYEQYF. CDR3 coding DNA: TGTGCCAGCTCACCAGCTAGCGGGACCTCCTACGAGCAGTACTTC. The rearrangement uses TRBV18 and TRBJ2-7; 9 nucleotides agree with TRBD2. CDR1 and CDR2 (germline): KGHSH, LQKENI. The junction had 2 bases not matched to a gene; V was cut back by 2 bases and J by 0 bases. The CDR3 has 15 residues.

About this clone itself: At the DNA level, this CDR3 is encoded by other sequences in the same sample as well. The V gene is TRBV7-2, the J gene TRBJ1-5, with no clear D. Per germline, CDR1 SGHTA and CDR2 FQGNSA. Trimming removed 0 bases at V and 6 bases at J, with 6 bases between. The CDR3 has 13 amino acids. The CDR3 region has the DNA TGTGCCAGCAGCTTAGCGCGCGGTCAGCCCCAGCATTTT. Protein product: CASSLARGQPQHF.